The source of this T cell receptor beta chain is a study of blood T cell repertoires in COVID-19. Background on the study: The United States, Italy and Spain were the sources of the acute and convalescent COVID-19 samples. The analysed material was cDNA or gDNA that came from T cells, B-cell-depleted T cells, or PBMCs.

Methods used by the authors: Counts of nucleated cells, estimated from reference gene primer amplification, were obtained. This table comes from immunoSEQ multiplex PCR, and its TCRdb copy is limited to in-frame clones, with some not included. The DNA was the basis for D and trimming; V, J and clone size are from that table. The table has 150,000 to 200,000 clones, 88% seen once. The CDR3 is 15 residues long. Germline V CDR1 and CDR2: MDHEN, SYDVKM. V dropped 8 bases and J dropped 0 bases, with 14 bases sitting between them. This receptor was taken from a man aged 50 to 59 who had recovered from COVID-19. The rearrangement joins TRBV28 to TRBJ1-5, with D possibly matching TRBD1 (6 bases). Specimen: peripheral blood. The CDR3 reads CASWGGGYSNQPQHF. Here the CDR3 DNA reads TGTGCCAGCTGGGGGGGCGGGTATAGCAATCAGCCCCAGCATTTT.